A single sample gave rise to the 9 T cell receptor beta chains below, sequenced in a study of blood T cells in healthy people across ages. A second 7 to 11 cycle PCR used barcoded and J-beta primers. A single record per CDR3 protein comes from TCRdb applying MiXCR to the 5' RACE reads. Of approximately 800,000 distinct CDR3 sequences detected, roughly 50% appear once; the ten largest clones hold about 42%. Sequenced input: blood. Every receptor here comes from an elderly man in good health.

This sequence joins TRBV29-1 and TRBJ2-5; 10 bases map to TRBD1. The J call is doubtful: the DNA matches TRBJ2-7 better. The germline CDR1 and CDR2 sequences are SQVTM and ANQGSEA. The CDR3 is 15 residues long. Written as DNA, the CDR3 is TGCAGCGTTGAACGGGGGACAGGGGATCCCAACGAGCAGTACTTC. This codes for CSVERGTGDPNEQYF.

This chain connects TRBV7-9 to TRBJ2-7; no definite D call. Germline V gives CDR1 SEHNR, CDR2 FQNEAQ (reference sequence). The CDR3 contains 14 residues. V was trimmed by 7 bases and J by 3 bases, leaving 16 bases between them. The CDR3 DNA follows: TGTGCCAGCAACCCCCTCGGGTCTCTCTACGAGCAGTACTTC. It encodes CASNPLGSLYEQYF.

About this clonotype: One end of the junction is discordant with germline, which a read error may explain. This sequence joins TRBV29-1 and TRBJ2-1, with D possibly called TRBD1 or TRBD2 (7 bases each). The CDR3 totals 15 residues. The germline gives CDR1 SQVTM, CDR2 ANQGSEA. CDR3 bases: TGCAGCGTTGGTGAGGGGGCTAGCGGAAACAAAGAGCAGTTCTTC. Encoded protein: CSVGEGASGNKEQFF.

The chain is built from TRBV27 and TRBJ2-1, with 7 bases identical to TRBD1. CDR3 length equals 16 residues. With V trimmed by 3 bases and J by 3 bases, 8 bases remained unmatched. Germline loops: CDR1 MNHEY, CDR2 SMNVEV (reference sequence). The CDR3 region is CASSLVQGVHYNEQFF. As DNA, the CDR3 is TGTGCCAGCAGTTTGGTTCAGGGGGTCCACTACAATGAGCAGTTCTTC.

The DNA of the CDR3 is TGCAGTGCTACTTGGGTAGACACTGAAGCTTTCTTT. This encodes CSATWVDTEAFF. The rearrangement joins TRBV20-1 to TRBJ1-1; D not certain. Germline V lookup: CDR1 DFQATT, CDR2 SNEGSKA (reference sequence). Trimming stripped 4 bases from V and 3 bases from J, with 9 bases between. The CDR3 covers 12 residues.

The chain employs TRBV29-1 and TRBJ1-2, with TRBD1 identical over 8 bases. The V gene's germline CDR1 is SQVTM and CDR2 ANQGSEA. There are 15 residues in the CDR3. Trimming took 7 bases from V and 3 from J; bases not matched to a gene: 13. The CDR3 here is CSAPVRTGLDYGYTF. CDR3 nucleotide sequence: TGCAGCGCCCCTGTCAGGACAGGGTTGGACTATGGCTACACCTTC.

The chain employs TRBV28 and TRBJ1-1; no clear D. This CDR3 comprises 16 residues. Trimming took 4 bases from V and 7 from J, leaving 22 bases between them. Germline CDR1 is MDHEN and CDR2 is SYDVKM. DNA of the CDR3: TGTGCCAGCAGTTCTCCGGTTTTCTCATCAGTGCGTGAAGCTTTCTTT. Its protein product is CASSSPVFSSVREAFF.

This chain's CDR3 is CASRGQGGMNTEAFF. CDR3 sequence (DNA): TGTGCCAGCAGGGGACAGGGGGGAATGAACACTGAAGCTTTCTTT. The J gene is TRBJ1-1, the V gene TRBV7-2, with 11 bases lining up with TRBD1. The CDR3 runs to 15 residues. The germline CDR1 and CDR2 sequences are SGHTA and FQGNSA. J lost 0 bases, V lost 6 bases, and 3 bases had no gene match. Complete variable domain (other parts from reference TRBV7-2 and TRBJ1-1): GAGVSQSPSNKVTEKGKDVELRCDPISGHTALYWYRQSLGQGLEFLIYFQGNSAPDKSGLPSDRFSAERTGGSVSTLTIQRTQQEDSAVYLCASRGQGGMNTEAFFGQGTRLTVV.

This clonotype was counted a few times. The CDR3 DNA is TGTGCCAGCAGTTGGACAGGGGGCAACGCAGATACGCAGTATTTT. Amino acid sequence: CASSWTGGNADTQYF. The chain recombines TRBV27 with TRBJ2-3; 11 bases align to TRBD1. The V gene's germline CDR1 is MNHEY and CDR2 SMNVEV (reference sequence). V shed 4 bases, J shed 4 bases, and the junction held 4 bases outside the gene matches. The CDR3 extends over 15 amino acids.